This record looks at one T cell receptor (beta chain) sequence and its context. The antigen remains unidentified. The data originate from a study of post-analysis software for immune sequencing data. The study's findings and limits: Higher frequency in patients than in controls was seen for several TRBV segments, with TRBV5-6, TRBV5-1 and TRBV20-1 among them.

Every TCR beta cDNA library bore unique molecular identifiers. TCRdb itself ran the PCR reads through MiXCR, one entry per CDR3 protein. The table includes about 770,000 distinct CDR3 sequences, roughly 50% detected once. V was clipped by 4 bases and J by 1 base, with 19 bases between them. The CDR3 is made up of 16 amino acids. The germline CDR1 and CDR2 sequences are GTSNPN and SVGIG (reference sequence). This sequence originates from a girl between 10 and 17 years old with multiple sclerosis. The source material was blood. V gene TRBV30 combines with J gene TRBJ1-1; D unclear. The CDR3 spells CAWKRRAAAQNTEAFF. The CDR3 coding sequence is TGTGCCTGGAAAAGAAGGGCCGCCGCACAGAACACTGAAGCTTTCTTT.